Following are 13 T cell receptor beta chains from one sample sequenced in a study of regulatory T cells in long-lasting Graves disease. TCR beta libraries were built with iRepertoire HTBI primers and Arm-PCR of CDR3 regions. TCRdb itself ran the multiplex PCR reads through MiXCR, one entry per CDR3 protein. The sample includes about 620,000 distinct CDR3 sequences, roughly 15% seen only once; the top ten take around a sixth. Noted time point: newly diagnosed GD, antithyroid drugs for less than 3 months. PBMC-extracted RNA yielded the TCR library. This sample also appeared in a second study, on T cells in Graves' hyperthyroidism and ophthalmopathy.

This material consisted of peripheral blood mononuclear cells (PBMCs), taken at new diagnosis, from a patient treated with antithyroid drugs. The receptors derive from a woman under 40 with Graves disease.

This clonotype was recorded many times. The chain couples TRBV10-3 to TRBJ1-1; the D is unclear. V lost 4 bases, J lost 11 bases, and 11 bases lay in between. Per the germline V gene, CDR1 is ENHRY and CDR2 is SYGVKD. This CDR3 comprises 11 residues. CDR3 in amino acids: CAISGAVQAFF. Here the CDR3 DNA reads TGTGCCATCAGTGGAGCAGTTCAGGCTTTCTTT.

V and J are TRBV3-1 and TRBJ2-2, with 10 positions matching TRBD2. V gave up 0 bases and J gave up 7 bases; unmatched junction bases: 8. From germline, CDR1 is LGHDT and CDR2 YNNKEL (reference sequence). This CDR3 has 17 amino acids. The CDR3 sequence is CASSQDDLAGVDGELFF. CDR3 DNA: TGTGCCAGCAGCCAAGATGATCTAGCGGGAGTGGACGGGGAGCTGTTTTTT.

This chain joins TRBV20-1 and TRBJ2-6; tentatively, D is TRBD1 (5 bases). The germline gives CDR1 DFQATT, CDR2 SNEGSKA (reference sequence). Trimming shortened V by 7 bases and J by 2 bases, and 12 bases separated the two germline ends. This CDR3 comprises 14 residues. The CDR3 spells CSGQSTAGANVLTF. The CDR3 DNA sequence: TGCAGTGGACAGAGTACTGCTGGGGCCAACGTCCTGACTTTC.

This clonotype was seen at least ten times. This CDR3 is CATDRGNTEAFF. CDR3 DNA sequence: TGTGCCACGGACAGGGGGAACACTGAAGCTTTCTTT. The chain recombines TRBV28 with TRBJ1-1; 9 bases are shared with TRBD1. The CDR3 covers 12 residues. Germline loops: CDR1 MDHEN, CDR2 SYDVKM. V was pared by 10 bases and J by 1 base, with 1 base of the junction left unmatched. Full variable domain (remainder filled in from reference TRBV28 and TRBJ1-1): DVKVTQSSRYLVKRTGEKVFLECVQDMDHENMFWYRQDPGLGLRLIYFSYDVKMKEKGDIPEGYSVSREKKERFSLILESASTNQTSMYLCATDRGNTEAFFGQGTRLTVV.

The rearrangement links TRBV2 to TRBJ2-3, with D maybe TRBD2 (6 bases). V dropped 2 bases and J dropped 1 base, with 10 bases sitting between them. The CDR3 runs to 15 residues. Per the germline V gene, CDR1 is SNHLY and CDR2 is FYNNEI. The CDR3 loop reads CASSEWREGTDTQYF. For the CDR3, the DNA is TGTGCCAGCAGTGAATGGCGGGAAGGCACAGATACGCAGTATTTT. Full variable domain (missing parts from reference TRBV2 and TRBJ2-3): EPEVTQTPSHQVTQMGQEVILRCVPISNHLYFYWYRQILGQKVEFLVSFYNNEISEKSEIFDDQFSVERPDGSNFTLKIRSTKLEDSAMYFCASSEWREGTDTQYFGPGTRLTVL.

This clonotype was counted ten times or more. The chain has TRBV20-1 and TRBJ2-7; the match to TRBD1 covers 7 bases. Trimming removed 5 bases from V and 0 bases from J; junction bases left unmatched: 4. The germline V gene has CDR1 DFQATT and CDR2 SNEGSKA (reference sequence). This CDR3 comprises 13 residues. The CDR3 reads CSAATGASYEQYF. DNA of the CDR3: TGCAGTGCTGCCACAGGGGCCTCCTACGAGCAGTACTTC.

This clonotype was seen at least ten times. V gene TRBV28 combines with J gene TRBJ2-1; D is perhaps TRBD2 (6 bases). Trimming removed 10 bases from V and 2 bases from J, with 15 bases in between. The germline V gene has CDR1 MDHEN and CDR2 SYDVKM. The CDR3 runs to 14 residues. The CDR3 coding sequence is TGTGCCACTCGCTGGGAGGATACCTACAATGAGCAGTTCTTC. This gives the protein CATRWEDTYNEQFF.

Ten or more counts support this clonotype. The V call is TRBV2, the J call TRBJ2-4; maybe TRBD2 (5 bases). The V end was cut by 3 bases, the J end by 7 bases, with 13 bases between. This CDR3 is built from 14 residues. Germline V CDR1 and CDR2: SNHLY, FYNNEI. The CDR3 sequence is CASSDGRGPNIQYF. CDR3 DNA: TGTGCCAGCAGTGATGGGAGAGGGCCCAACATTCAGTACTTC.

The genes are TRBV19 and TRBJ1-5, with D possibly matching TRBD1 (6 bases). CDR3 length equals 15 residues. Trimming removed 1 base from V and 3 bases from J, with 10 bases in between. CDR1 is LNHDA, CDR2 SQIVND, per germline (reference sequence). The DNA for the CDR3 is TGTGCCAGTAGTATAGCCGGACAGTCCAATCAGCCCCAGCATTTT. It codes for CASSIAGQSNQPQHF.

There are a few counts of this clonotype. The V gene is TRBV6-1, the J gene TRBJ2-1; D perhaps matches TRBD2 (5 bases). This CDR3 is built from 14 residues. V shed 6 bases and J shed 6 bases, with 15 bases lying between them. From germline, CDR1 is MNHNS and CDR2 SASEGT. Here the CDR3 reads CASRAGLAGNEQFF. The CDR3 DNA reads as TGTGCCAGCAGAGCCGGGCTAGCTGGCAATGAGCAGTTCTTC.

V is TRBV6-1 and J is TRBJ2-7; 9 bases are a match to TRBD1. The germline gives CDR1 MNHNS, CDR2 SASEGT. CDR3 size: 14 residues. V was pared by 10 bases and J by 5 bases, with 12 bases of the junction left unmatched. CDR3 residues: CATKPQGALDEQYF. The DNA for the CDR3 is TGTGCCACCAAGCCACAGGGGGCGCTCGACGAGCAGTACTTC.

This clonotype was counted many times. The chain is built from TRBV6-1 and TRBJ1-1; D perhaps matches TRBD1 (6 bases). V lost 7 bases, J lost 8 bases, and 11 bases lay in between. Germline V lookup: CDR1 MNHNS, CDR2 SASEGT. The CDR3 is 11 residues long. This CDR3 reads CASKQGSEAFF. Here the CDR3 DNA reads TGTGCCAGCAAACAGGGCTCCGAAGCTTTCTTT.

The V gene is TRBV5-1, the J gene TRBJ1-1; D might be TRBD1 (6 bases). Germline values: CDR1 SGHRS, CDR2 YFSETQ. This CDR3 contains 15 residues. V dropped 3 bases and J dropped 0 bases, with 12 bases sitting between them. The CDR3 loop is CASSWGATLNTEAFF. The CDR3 nucleotides are TGCGCCAGCAGCTGGGGGGCCACCTTGAACACTGAAGCTTTCTTT. Full variable domain (outside the CDR3, taken from reference TRBV5-1 and TRBJ1-1): KAGVTQTPRYLIKTRGQQVTLSCSPISGHRSVSWYQQTPGQGLQFLFEYFSETQRNKGNFPGRFSGRQFSNSRSEMNVSTLELGDSALYLCASSWGATLNTEAFFGQGTRLTVV.